The sequence of this T cell receptor beta chain was determined in a study of PD-L1 blockade in urothelial cancer. For the study at large: Blood analyses occurred 3 weeks (second dose) and 6 weeks post treatment start.

Profiled with immunoSEQ multiplex PCR; TCRdb holds only in-frame clones, not every one. This sample carries about 50,000 clones, 70% to 90% of them seen once, and the ten largest clones take about 8%. CDR3 size: 18 residues. V dropped 0 bases and J dropped 6; count of bases not matched to a gene: 12. Germline V gene data show CDR1 as SGHRS and CDR2 as YFSETQ. Sequences were derived from PBMCs, sampled around atezolizumab (anti-PD-L1) treatment. This TCR derives from a man aged 55 to 69 with urothelial cancer. The chain combines TRBV5-1 with TRBJ2-3; 11 positions agree with TRBD2. CDR3 coding DNA: TGCGCCAGCAGCTTGGCCCGTCTAGCGGGGGGTCTTACGGATACGCAGTATTTT. This gives the protein CASSLARLAGGLTDTQYF.